Below are 28 T cell receptor beta chains sequenced from a single sample in a study of blood T cell repertoires in COVID-19. Sequencing used immunoSEQ multiplex PCR; TCRdb keeps in-frame clones, though not all of them. The table shows 250,000 to 350,000 clones, with 70% to 90% occurring only once. The sequencing sample was made of peripheral blood. The receptors here all came from a woman aged 70-85 years with COVID-19, enrolled during active disease.

This clone occurred once. The CDR3 DNA reads TGCAGCGTTGAAGGGACAGTCGAAGGGCAGTACTTC. Its protein product is CSVEGTVEGQYF. This chain joins TRBV29-1 and TRBJ2-7, with D perhaps matching TRBD1 (6 bases). Germline values: CDR1 SQVTM, CDR2 ANQGSEA. The CDR3 length is 12 residues. V shed 1 base and J shed 9 bases, with 13 bases lying between them.

This chain links TRBV4-1 with TRBJ1-6, with 7 bases matching TRBD1. Germline V gives CDR1 MGHRA, CDR2 YSYEKL. The length of the CDR3 is 17 residues. J was trimmed by 0 bases and V by 3 bases; bases with no gene match: 5. CDR3 amino acids: CASSQARGFSYNSPLHF. The CDR3 nucleotides read TGCGCCAGCAGCCAGGCCAGGGGGTTCTCCTATAATTCACCCCTCCACTTT.

V gene TRBV28 combines with J gene TRBJ1-2, with a tentative D call TRBD1 (6 bases). This CDR3 is built from 14 residues. Trimming stripped 7 bases from V and 5 bases from J, with 17 bases between. CDR1 and CDR2 from the germline V gene are MDHEN and SYDVKM. In nucleotides, the CDR3 is TGTGCCAGCACCGTGGGGGGGCTTAAGTATGGCTACACCTTC. Translated, it gives CASTVGGLKYGYTF.

The rearrangement uses TRBV15 and TRBJ1-1; no definite D call. This CDR3 is built from 15 residues. CDR1 is LNHNV, CDR2 YYDKDF, per germline (reference sequence). Between the trimmed V and J ends, which lost 4 bases and 3 bases, there was a span of 15 bases. The CDR3 bases are TGTGCCACCAGCAAATACCTTGACATGGACACTGAAGCTTTCTTT. Translating it yields CATSKYLDMDTEAFF.

The chain combines TRBV20-1 with TRBJ1-2, with 8 bases identical to TRBD1. Germline CDR1 is DFQATT and CDR2 is SNEGSKA (reference sequence). The CDR3 has 13 amino acids. After removal of 3 bases from V and 8 bases from J, the junction contained 8 bases not matched to a gene. CDR3 loop: CSASYQGARGYTF. CDR3 coding DNA: TGCAGTGCTAGTTACCAGGGGGCGCGGGGCTACACCTTC.

The CDR3 nucleotides read TGTGCCAGCAGCTTAGCACAGGAGGGGAATACGCAGTATTTT. Translating it yields CASSLAQEGNTQYF. The rearrangement uses TRBV7-2 and TRBJ2-3; D is perhaps TRBD2 (6 bases). The germline V and J ends were trimmed by 0 bases and 7 bases, with 11 bases remaining between them. Looked up from germline, CDR1 is SGHTA and CDR2 is FQGNSA. This CDR3 is built from 14 residues.

The chain uses TRBV5-4 and TRBJ1-1; 9 nucleotides line up with TRBD1. Trimming cost V 10 bases and J 3 bases; bases outside gene matches: 10. Germline V gene sequence: CDR1 SGHNT, CDR2 YYREEE (reference sequence). The CDR3 contains 14 residues. CDR3 sequence: CAGGQGLGDTEAFF. The CDR3 nucleotides are TGTGCCGGAGGACAGGGGCTAGGGGACACTGAAGCTTTCTTT.

V gene TRBV20-1 combines with J gene TRBJ1-2, with TRBD1 as a possible D gene (6 bases). This CDR3 comprises 11 residues. V lost 1 base to trimming and J lost 8 bases, with 8 bases between them. Germline CDR1 and CDR2: DFQATT and SNEGSKA (reference sequence). The CDR3 DNA reads as TGCAGTGCTAGAGGGGGGCCGGGCTACACCTTC. Its translation is CSARGGPGYTF.

This clone has only a few counts. The chain uses TRBV4-1 and TRBJ1-2; 7 nucleotides match TRBD1. The CDR3 runs to 16 residues. The junction had 17 bases not matched to a gene; V was cut back by 2 bases and J by 11 bases. Germline V gene lookup returns CDR1 MGHRA and CDR2 YSYEKL. Here the CDR3 DNA reads TGCGCCAGCAGCCAATTAACAGGGGCCCTCCGTCGAGCATACACCTTC. It translates to CASSQLTGALRRAYTF.

V is TRBV12-3 or TRBV12-4 and J is TRBJ2-3; a possible D gene is TRBD2 (6 bases). This CDR3 has 12 amino acids. The ends were cut back, 9 bases at V and 1 base at J, with 8 bases in the middle. CDR3 amino acids: CASQRGTDTQYF. The CDR3, as DNA: TGTGCCAGTCAGCGGGGCACAGATACGCAGTATTTT.

The rearrangement links TRBV5-1 to TRBJ2-7; D ambiguous. This CDR3 is built from 11 residues. Trimming removed 9 bases from V and 4 bases from J, with 11 bases in between. Germline CDR1 SGHRS, CDR2 YFSETQ. CDR3 residues: CATPGRYEQYF. In nucleotides, the CDR3 is TGCGCCACCCCAGGTCGATACGAGCAGTACTTC.

The rearrangement uses TRBV9 and TRBJ2-2, with 11 bases lining up with TRBD2. The CDR3 consists of 15 residues. CDR1 and CDR2 from the germline V gene are SGDLS and YYNGEE. The ends lost 3 bases at V and 6 bases at J; junction bases unmatched: 4. DNA of the CDR3: TGTGCCAGCAGCGGACTAGCGGGGACCCCCGGGGAGCTGTTTTTT. It specifies CASSGLAGTPGELFF.

In its sample, this clone was seen a few times. J is TRBJ1-6 and V is TRBV10-2; D might be TRBD1 (5 bases). Per germline, CDR1 WSHSY and CDR2 SAAADI. Trimming removed 4 bases from V and 7 bases from J, with 17 bases in between. The CDR3 covers 16 residues. The CDR3, as DNA: TGCGCCAGCAGTGTCGCCCTGGGGGGGGAAAATTCACCCCTCCACTTT. Its protein is CASSVALGGENSPLHF.

The V call is TRBV4-3, the J call TRBJ1-5; D is possibly TRBD1 (6 bases). Trimming stripped 0 bases from V and 0 bases from J, with 9 bases between. The CDR3 contains 16 residues. The germline CDR1 and CDR2 sequences are LGHNA and YSLEER. CDR3 DNA: TGCGCCAGCAGCCAAGATTACAGGGTTAGCAATCAGCCCCAGCATTTT. This translates into CASSQDYRVSNQPQHF.

The chain employs TRBV3-1 (or the pseudogene TRBV3-2) and TRBJ2-7, with a weak D call TRBD2 (5 bases). The germline CDR1 and CDR2 sequences are LGHDT and YNNKEL (reference sequence). CDR3 length equals 12 residues. Deletions cut 2 bases from V and 4 bases from J, with 6 bases between. The CDR3 loop reads CASSQLAYEQYF. In DNA form, the CDR3 reads TGTGCCAGCAGCCAACTAGCTTACGAGCAGTACTTC.

The chain has TRBV4-1 and TRBJ1-2, with TRBD1 matching over 9 bases. Losses at the gene ends were 2 bases for V and 4 bases for J; bases not matched to a gene: 8. There are 16 residues in the CDR3. In germline, CDR1 is MGHRA, CDR2 YSYEKL. CDR3 sequence (DNA): TGCGCCAGCAGCCAACCCAACAGGGGGCGCACCTATGGCTACACCTTC. Protein sequence: CASSQPNRGRTYGYTF.

This chain connects TRBV6-1 to TRBJ2-2, with 11 bases that match TRBD2. Germline lookup yields CDR1 MNHNS and CDR2 SASEGT. CDR3 length: 19 amino acids. With 2 bases clipped from V and 8 bases from J, the junction kept 16 bases outside the gene matches. The CDR3 loop is CASSENLNGLAGGRGELFF. The CDR3, as DNA: TGTGCCAGCAGTGAAAACCTAAATGGCCTAGCGGGGGGAAGGGGGGAGCTGTTTTTT.

This rearrangement joins TRBV29-1 to TRBJ2-2, with 13 bases lining up with TRBD2. From germline, CDR1 is SQVTM and CDR2 ANQGSEA. The CDR3 has 17 amino acids. Trimming cost V 7 bases and J 0 bases; bases outside gene matches: 8. The CDR3 DNA sequence: TGCAGCGCCCGGACTAGCGGGGGCTACGCGAACACCGGGGAGCTGTTTTTT. Encoded protein: CSARTSGGYANTGELFF.

The chain uses TRBV7-9 and TRBJ2-5; 12 bases map to TRBD2. The trim removed 5 bases at V and 3 bases at J, leaving 7 bases unmatched. This CDR3 has 16 residues. The germline V gene encodes CDR1 SEHNR and CDR2 FQNEAQ (reference sequence). DNA for the CDR3: TGTGCCAGCAGCACCAGACTAGCGGGGGACGAAGAGACCCAGTACTTC. This encodes CASSTRLAGDEETQYF.

This chain joins TRBV14 and TRBJ2-4, with TRBD2 as a possible D gene (5 bases). Germline V lookup: CDR1 SGHDN, CDR2 FVKESK. Between the trimmed V and J ends, which lost 5 bases and 9 bases, there was a span of 11 bases. The CDR3 is made up of 12 amino acids. CDR3 nucleotides: TGTGCCAGCAGCGCCGGACGGGGCATTCAGTACTTC. Residues: CASSAGRGIQYF.

The J gene is TRBJ2-7, the V gene TRBV6-6, with 8 bases fitting TRBD1. Germline V CDR1 and CDR2: MNHNY, SVGAGI (reference sequence). The CDR3 spans 16 residues. Trimming removed 7 bases from V and 7 bases from J; junction bases left unmatched: 18. The CDR3 nucleotides read TGTGCCAGCATCACGTTCCCATCGGACAGGGCGGGGGAGCAGTACTTC. It is translated as CASITFPSDRAGEQYF.

The chain recombines TRBV29-1 with TRBJ1-4; 8 bases agree with TRBD1. Germline CDR1 and CDR2: SQVTM and ANQGSEA. This CDR3 comprises 13 residues. With V trimmed by 7 bases and J by 5 bases, 6 bases remained unmatched. CDR3 sequence reads: CSARQGINEKLFF. CDR3 DNA: TGCAGCGCACGACAGGGGATAAATGAAAAACTGTTTTTT. Using reference TRBV29-1 and TRBJ1-4 for the parts outside the CDR3, the full variable domain is SAVISQKPSRDICQRGTSLTIQCQVDSQVTMMFWYRQQPGQSLTLIATANQGSEATYESGFVIDKFPISRPNLTFSTLTVSNMSPEDSSIYLCSARQGINEKLFFGSGTQLSVL.

The genes are TRBV3-1 (or the pseudogene TRBV3-2) and TRBJ2-1; tentatively, D is TRBD2 (7 bases). V dropped 0 bases and J dropped 8 bases, with 20 bases sitting between them. CDR1 LGHDT and CDR2 YNNKEL come from the germline V gene (reference sequence). This CDR3 spans 17 amino acids. The CDR3 DNA sequence: TGTGCCAGCAGCCAAGAGGGGGGGGCCGGGTATCGTCATGAGCAGTTCTTC. It specifies CASSQEGGAGYRHEQFF.

In DNA, the CDR3 is TGTGCCAGCAGCCAAGATCGGCTAGCGGGGGCAAACAATGAGCAGTTCTTC. Its protein is CASSQDRLAGANNEQFF. The J gene is TRBJ2-1, the V gene TRBV3-1 (or the pseudogene TRBV3-2); 10 positions match TRBD2. The CDR3 spans 17 residues. Germline CDR1 reads LGHDT; CDR2 reads YNNKEL (reference sequence). V lost 0 bases, J lost 5 bases, and 7 bases stayed unmatched.

The V call is TRBV6-2 or TRBV6-3, the J call TRBJ1-1, with TRBD1 identical over 8 bases. Germline V gene sequence: CDR1 MNHEY, CDR2 SVGEGT. Germline trimming cut 6 bases from V and 4 bases from J; bases unmatched to any gene: 7. This CDR3 has 14 residues. CDR3 in DNA: TGTGCCAGCAGCCCTCAGGGGGCAGGCACTGAAGCTTTCTTT. Amino acid sequence: CASSPQGAGTEAFF.

The chain couples TRBV10-3 to TRBJ2-7; 9 positions match TRBD1. V trimming: 0 bases; J trimming: 5 bases; junction bases outside the gene matches: 2. The CDR3 is 14 amino acids. From germline, CDR1 is ENHRY and CDR2 SYGVKD. This CDR3 is CAISESDRGHEQYF. The CDR3 DNA follows: TGTGCCATCAGTGAGTCGGACAGGGGCCACGAGCAGTACTTC.

The chain joins TRBV5-1 to TRBJ2-5; 10 bases agree with TRBD2. Germline V gives CDR1 SGHRS, CDR2 YFSETQ. This CDR3 has 18 residues. V lost 0 bases to trimming and J lost 0 bases; unmatched junction nucleotides: 8. CDR3 DNA: TGCGCCAGCAGCTTGGTTCCCAGCGGGGGGGCGTACCAAGAGACCCAGTACTTC. Its translation is CASSLVPSGGAYQETQYF.

The chain has TRBV3-1 (or the pseudogene TRBV3-2) and TRBJ1-2, with D maybe TRBD1 (6 bases). Per germline, CDR1 LGHDT and CDR2 YNNKEL (reference sequence). V lost 0 bases to trimming and J lost 7 bases, with 12 bases between them. The CDR3 sequence is 14 residues long. The CDR3 here is CASSQEAGVIGYTF. The CDR3 DNA reads as TGTGCCAGCAGCCAAGAGGCAGGGGTAATTGGCTACACCTTC.